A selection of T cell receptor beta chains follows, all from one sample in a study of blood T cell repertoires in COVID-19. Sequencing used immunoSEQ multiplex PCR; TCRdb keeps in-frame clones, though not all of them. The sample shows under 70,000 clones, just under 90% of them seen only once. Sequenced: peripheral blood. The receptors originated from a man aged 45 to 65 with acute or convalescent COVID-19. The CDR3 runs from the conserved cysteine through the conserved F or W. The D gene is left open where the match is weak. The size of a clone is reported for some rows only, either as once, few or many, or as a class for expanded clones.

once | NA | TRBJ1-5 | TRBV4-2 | TGTGCCAGCAGCCAAGATGACAGGTCCAATCAGCCCCAGCATTTT | CASSQDDRSNQPQHF
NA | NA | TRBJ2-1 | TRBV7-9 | TGTGCCAGCAGCTTAGATCTCTATCCAGCGGGTGAGCAGTTCTTC | CASSLDLYPAGEQFF
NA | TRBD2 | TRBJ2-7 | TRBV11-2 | TGTGCCAGCAGCCCCGGCCCCGGGAGGGCCTACGAGCAGTACTTC | CASSPGPGRAYEQYF
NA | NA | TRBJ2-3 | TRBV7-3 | TGTGCCAGCAGCCCCTGGACTCGACCAGATACGCAGTATTTT | CASSPWTRPDTQYF
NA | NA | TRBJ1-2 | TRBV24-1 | TGTGCCACCAGTGATTTCAGGGGCGAAGGCTACACCTTC | CATSDFRGEGYTF
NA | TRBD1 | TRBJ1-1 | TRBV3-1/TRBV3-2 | TGTGCCAGCAGCCTGGGACAGCTGAACGCTGAAGCTTTCTTT | CASSLGQLNAEAFF
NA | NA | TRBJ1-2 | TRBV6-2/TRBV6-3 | TGTGCCAGCAGTTACGATGACATTGCGGGCGGCTACACCTTC | CASSYDDIAGGYTF
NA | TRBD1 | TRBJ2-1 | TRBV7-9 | TGTGCCAGCAGCTTAACACAGGGGAGCAATGAGCAGTTCTTC | CASSLTQGSNEQFF
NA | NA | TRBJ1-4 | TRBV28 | TGTGCCAGCAGTTTATCGGCAGGAATTGCAACTAATGAAAAACTGTTTTTT | CASSLSAGIATNEKLFF
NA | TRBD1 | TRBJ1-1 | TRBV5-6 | TGTGCCAGCAGCCGGCCTTTTGCAGGGGGGACTGAAGCTTTCTTT | CASSRPFAGGTEAFF
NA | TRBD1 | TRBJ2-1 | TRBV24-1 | TGTGCCAGCGCCGGGACAGTCTCCAATGAGCAGTTCTTC | CASAGTVSNEQFF
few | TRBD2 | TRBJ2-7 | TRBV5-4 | TGTGCCAGCAGCAAGGGACTAGCGGGGGTCTCCTACGAGCAGTACTTC | CASSKGLAGVSYEQYF
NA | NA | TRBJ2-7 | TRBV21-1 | TGTGCCAGCAGCAAACCATCTCACAGCTCCTACGAGCAGTACTTC | CASSKPSHSSYEQYF
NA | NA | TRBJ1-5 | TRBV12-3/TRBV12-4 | TGTGCCAGCAGTATACAGAGAAATCAGCCCCAGCATTTT | CASSIQRNQPQHF
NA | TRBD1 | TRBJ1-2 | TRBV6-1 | TGTGCCAGCAGTGAACAGGGGGCATCGGACGGCTACACCTTC | CASSEQGASDGYTF
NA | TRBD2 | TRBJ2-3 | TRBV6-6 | TGTGCCAGCAGTCAGGGACTAGCGGGGGCCCTGCTATCTTTCACAGATACGCAGTATTTT | CASSQGLAGALLSFTDTQYF
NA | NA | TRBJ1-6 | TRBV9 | TGTGCCAGCAGCGTAGGGACAGAGTATAATTCACCCCTCCACTTT | CASSVGTEYNSPLHF
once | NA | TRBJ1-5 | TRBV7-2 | TGTGCCAGCAGCTTAGGCCCCGCCTCGACACGCGCAGGGCAGCCCCAGCATTTT | CASSLGPASTRAGQPQHF
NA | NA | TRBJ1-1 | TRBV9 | TGTGCCAGCAGCGTAGGACAGCTCAACACTGAAGCTTTCTTT | CASSVGQLNTEAFF
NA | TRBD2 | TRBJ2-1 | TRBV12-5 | TGTGCTAGTGGAGGAGCGGGAGCCTACAATGAGCAGTTCTTC | CASGGAGAYNEQFF
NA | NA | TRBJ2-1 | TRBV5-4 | TGTGCCAGCAGCTATTACAGGGCTAGCTCCTACAATGAGCAGTTCTTC | CASSYYRASSYNEQFF
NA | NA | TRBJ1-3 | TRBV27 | TGTGCCAGCAGTCCCTCCAGATCAGGGCTTAGTGGAAACACCATATATTTT | CASSPSRSGLSGNTIYF
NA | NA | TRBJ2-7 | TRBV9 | TGTGCCAGCAGCGTATCTGAGGGCCCCTACGAGCAGTACTTC | CASSVSEGPYEQYF
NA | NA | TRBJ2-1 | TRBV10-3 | TGTGCCATCAGTGACCCACGACGCGGTAGCTCCTACAATGAGCAGTTCTTC | CAISDPRRGSSYNEQFF
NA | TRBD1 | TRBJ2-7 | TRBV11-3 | TGTGCCAGCAGCTTGTATGGACAGGACTCCTACGAGCAGTACTTC | CASSLYGQDSYEQYF
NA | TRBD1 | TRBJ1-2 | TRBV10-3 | TGTGCCATCAGTGAATTAAACAGGGGACATAACTATGGCTACACCTTC | CAISELNRGHNYGYTF
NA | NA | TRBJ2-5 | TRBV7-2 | TGTGCCAGCAGCTCCCAAAGACTGGCGGGGACCCAGTACTTC | CASSSQRLAGTQYF
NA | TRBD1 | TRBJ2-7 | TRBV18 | TGTGCCAGCTCCCAAGCCGGGACAGACTCCTACGAGCAGTACTTC | CASSQAGTDSYEQYF
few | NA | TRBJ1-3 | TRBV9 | TGTGCCAGCAGCGTAGATCCAGGAAACACTGGAAACACCATATATTTT | CASSVDPGNTGNTIYF
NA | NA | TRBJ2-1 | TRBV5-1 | TGCGCCAGCAGCTTGCCAGGGGACTCCTACAATGAGCAGTTCTTC | CASSLPGDSYNEQFF
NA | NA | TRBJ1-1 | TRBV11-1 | TGTGCCAGCAGCTCAGGGCCCCGGGAAGCTTTCTTT | CASSSGPREAFF
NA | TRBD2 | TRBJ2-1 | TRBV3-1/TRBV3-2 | TGTGCCAGCAGCCAAGAGGTGGAACTAGCGGGTTACAATGAGCAGTTCTTC | CASSQEVELAGYNEQFF
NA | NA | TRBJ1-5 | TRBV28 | TGTGCCAGCACCCCTCCCCAAACAGATCTGCGCAATCAGCCCCAGCATTTT | CASTPPQTDLRNQPQHF
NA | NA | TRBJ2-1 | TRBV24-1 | TGTGCCACCAGTGATACTCGAACCAATGAGCAGTTCTTC | CATSDTRTNEQFF
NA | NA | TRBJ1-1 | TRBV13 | TGTGCCAGCAGCCAAGGACTGGGTTTCACTGAAGCTTTCTTT | CASSQGLGFTEAFF
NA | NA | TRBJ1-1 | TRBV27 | TGTGCCAGCAGTAGCTGGGGGGGCTTGAACACTGAAGCTTTCTTT | CASSSWGGLNTEAFF
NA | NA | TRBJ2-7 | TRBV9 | TGTGCCAGCAGCACATCGGGAAGGGAGGTCAACGAGCAGTACTTC | CASSTSGREVNEQYF
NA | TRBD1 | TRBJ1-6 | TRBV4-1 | TGCGCCAGCAGCCGGGACAGGGACTTGAATTCACCCCTCCACTTT | CASSRDRDLNSPLHF
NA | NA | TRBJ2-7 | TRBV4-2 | TGTGCCAGCAGCCAAGCATATTCTCAGACCTACGAGCAGTACTTC | CASSQAYSQTYEQYF
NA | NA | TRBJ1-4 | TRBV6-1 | TGTGCCAGCAGTGAAATCCAAGACATACAGGGAGCCCCGCTTAATGAAAAACTGTTTTTT | CASSEIQDIQGAPLNEKLFF